This T cell receptor beta chain was found in a study of T cell repertoires in cytomegalovirus infection. For the study at large: Evidence of both CMV infection and a matching HLA type came from public TCR beta signatures. Study results and limitations: In two of eight donors, the top clonotype was HLA-C-restricted CMV-specific. Accumulated public TCR beta family frequency recognized individuals carrying CMV together with the relevant HLA.

V lost 4 bases and J lost 4, with 15 bases in between. The CDR3 is made up of 15 amino acids. The germline gives CDR1 MGHRA, CDR2 YSYEKL. This clonotype was counted ten times or more. Its antigen is unknown. TCRdb processed the reads anew with MiXCR; each CDR3 protein has one entry. The repertoire includes 200,000 to 250,000 distinct CDR3 sequences, roughly 22% of them detected once, and approximately 18% sits in the top ten. The material sequenced was CD8+ T cells from PBMCs. The TCR was taken from a human donor in good health (CMV status not recorded). Some clones in this sample may be carry-over from other donors' samples. This sequence joins TRBV4-1 and TRBJ2-3; possibly TRBD2 for D (7 bases). CDR3 sequence: CASSRDRGASDTQYF. The DNA for the CDR3 is TGCGCCAGCAGCCGAGACCGGGGGGCCTCAGATACGCAGTATTTT.